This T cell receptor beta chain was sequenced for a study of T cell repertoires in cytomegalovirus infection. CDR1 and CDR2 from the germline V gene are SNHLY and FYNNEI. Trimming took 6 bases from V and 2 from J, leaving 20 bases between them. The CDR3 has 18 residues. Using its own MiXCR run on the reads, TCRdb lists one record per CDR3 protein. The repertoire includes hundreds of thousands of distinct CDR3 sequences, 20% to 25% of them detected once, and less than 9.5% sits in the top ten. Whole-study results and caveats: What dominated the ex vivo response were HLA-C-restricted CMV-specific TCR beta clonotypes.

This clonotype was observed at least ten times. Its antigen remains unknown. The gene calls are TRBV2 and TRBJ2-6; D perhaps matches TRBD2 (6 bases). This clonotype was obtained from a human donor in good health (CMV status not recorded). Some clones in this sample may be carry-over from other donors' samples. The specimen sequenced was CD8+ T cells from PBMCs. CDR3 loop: CASSVSLLGGTGANVLTF. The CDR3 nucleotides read TGTGCCAGCAGCGTATCTCTACTTGGGGGGACTGGGGCCAACGTCCTGACTTTC.